This TCR beta chain was captured by sequencing in a study of shared clonotypes between healthy human individuals. Study information: CD4 naive and memory got three plates each, CD8 naive two, CD8 memory one.

The CDR3 is made up of 13 amino acids. Germline V lookup: CDR1 WSHSY, CDR2 SAAADI. V lost 11 bases and J lost 0, with 13 bases in between. This table comes from immunoSEQ multiplex PCR, and its TCRdb copy is limited to in-frame clones, with some not included. The sample holds around 1.5 million clones; 95% to 99% are singletons and the top ten take around 0.47%. Whole-study findings and limits: Among donors, the sharing of clonotypes was expected to be influenced by sequencing depth.

It was into CD45RA+ naive and CD45RA-negative memory subsets that the CD4+ cells were split. Comment on this clone: What it binds is unknown.

Source material: naive CD4+ T cells sorted from blood. Subset noted: CD45RA+ positively selected. This chain connects TRBV10-2 to TRBJ1-1, with D possibly TRBD1 on 5 matching bases. This receptor was obtained from a man younger than 45 in good health. CDR3 nucleotide sequence: TGCGCCTCGAGCGGGGGGATGAACACTGAAGCTTTCTTT. Translating gives CASSGGMNTEAFF.